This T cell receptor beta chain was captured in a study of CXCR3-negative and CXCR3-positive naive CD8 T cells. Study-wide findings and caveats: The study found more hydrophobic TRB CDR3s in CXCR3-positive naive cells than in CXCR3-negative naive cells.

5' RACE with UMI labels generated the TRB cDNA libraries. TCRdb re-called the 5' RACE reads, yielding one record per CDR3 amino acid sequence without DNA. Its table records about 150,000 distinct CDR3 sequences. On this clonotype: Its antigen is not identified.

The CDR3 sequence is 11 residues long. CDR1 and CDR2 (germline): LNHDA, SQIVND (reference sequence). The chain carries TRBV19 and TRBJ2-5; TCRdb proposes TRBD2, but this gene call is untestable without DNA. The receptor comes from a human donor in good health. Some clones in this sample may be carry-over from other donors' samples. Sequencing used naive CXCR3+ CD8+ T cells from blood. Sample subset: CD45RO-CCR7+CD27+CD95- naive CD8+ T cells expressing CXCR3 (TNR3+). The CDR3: CAPSIWETQYF.